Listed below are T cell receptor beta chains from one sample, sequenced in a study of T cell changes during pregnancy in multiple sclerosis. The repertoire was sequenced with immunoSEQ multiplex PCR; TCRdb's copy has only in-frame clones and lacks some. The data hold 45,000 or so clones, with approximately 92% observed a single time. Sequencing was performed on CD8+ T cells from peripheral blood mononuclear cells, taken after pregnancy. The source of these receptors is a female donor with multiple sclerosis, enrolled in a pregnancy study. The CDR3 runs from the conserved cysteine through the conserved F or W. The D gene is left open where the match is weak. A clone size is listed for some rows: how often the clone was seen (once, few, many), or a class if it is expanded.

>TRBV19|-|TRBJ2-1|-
TGTGCCAGTAGCGGCAGGGGACACTACAATGAGCAGTTCTTC
CASSGRGHYNEQFF
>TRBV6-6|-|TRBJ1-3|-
TGTGCCAGCAGACCGGGGTTGTGGGACTGGGGAAACACCATATATTTT
CASRPGLWDWGNTIYF
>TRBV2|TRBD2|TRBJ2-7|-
TGTGCCAGCAGTGAACTAGCGGCACGCTCCTACGAGCAGTACTTC
CASSELAARSYEQYF
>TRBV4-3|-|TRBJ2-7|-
TGCGCCAGCAGCCAAGATACGGGGTACTACGAGCAGTACTTC
CASSQDTGYYEQYF
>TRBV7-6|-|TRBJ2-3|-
TGTGCCGTCCATGGCGGCCCTGATCAGATCGAGGCAGATACGCAGTATTTT
CAVHGGPDQIEADTQYF
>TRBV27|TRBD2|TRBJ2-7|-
TGTGCCAGCAGTTTTGGGATATACCGGGGGGGGAGCTCCTACGAGCAGTACTTC
CASSFGIYRGGSSYEQYF
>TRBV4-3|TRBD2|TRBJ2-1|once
TGCGCCAGCAGCCTAGGGACTAGCGCTTACAATGAGCAGTTCTTC
CASSLGTSAYNEQFF
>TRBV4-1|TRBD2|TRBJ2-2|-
TGCGCCAGCAGCCATGGTTTGAGCGGGGGAAAATCGAACACCGGGGAGCTGTTTTTT
CASSHGLSGGKSNTGELFF
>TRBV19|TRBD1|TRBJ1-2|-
TGTGCCAGTAGTATCGGGACAGAGCTTAACTATGGCTACACCTTC
CASSIGTELNYGYTF
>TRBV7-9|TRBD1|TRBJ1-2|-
TGTGCCAGCAGAGACGCAGGGGGCGCGGGAGAGGTCAACTATGGCTACACCTTC
CASRDAGGAGEVNYGYTF
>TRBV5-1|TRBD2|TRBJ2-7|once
TGCGCCAGCAGCTTACTGGAACGGGGGGGCGCGCACGAGCAGTACTTC
CASSLLERGGAHEQYF
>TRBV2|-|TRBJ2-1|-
TGTGCCAGCAATACGGCGGCCTACAATGAGCAGTTCTTC
CASNTAAYNEQFF
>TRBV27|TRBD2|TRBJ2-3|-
TGTGCCAGCAGTCCTCGACTAGCGGGGGTTTCAGATACGCAGTATTTT
CASSPRLAGVSDTQYF
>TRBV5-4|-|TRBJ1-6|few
TGTGCCAGCAGCTTGGAGTCAGGAGGATCACCCCTCCACTTT
CASSLESGGSPLHF
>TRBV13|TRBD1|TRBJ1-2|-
TGTGCCAGCAGCGCAATGGGATTCGACAGGGCTCCATCTAACTATGGCTACACCTTC
CASSAMGFDRAPSNYGYTF
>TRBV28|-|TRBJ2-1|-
TGTGCCAGCAGTTTAGGGGGCGGGAGCGTGAATGAGCAGTTCTTC
CASSLGGGSVNEQFF
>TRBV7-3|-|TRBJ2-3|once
TGTGCCAGCAGCTCGGGGGTTGGTACGCAGTATTTT
CASSSGVGTQYF
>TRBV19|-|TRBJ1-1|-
TGTGCCAGTAGTACCGGACTCCCCACTGAAGCTTTCTTT
CASSTGLPTEAFF
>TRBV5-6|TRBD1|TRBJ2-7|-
TGTGCCAGCAGCTTGGCTCCGATCTCGGACAGGGGTAAACGCGCGCAGTACTTC
CASSLAPISDRGKRAQYF
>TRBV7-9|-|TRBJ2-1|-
TGTGCCGCCGGAGGCGGTTCCTACAATGAGCAGTTCTTC
CAAGGGSYNEQFF
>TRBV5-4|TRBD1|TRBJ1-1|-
TGTGCCAGCAGCTGGGACAGGGGAAACACTGAAGCTTTCTTT
CASSWDRGNTEAFF
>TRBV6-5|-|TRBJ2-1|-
TGTGCCAGCAGTCCGAGATCCTACAATGAGCAGTTCTTC
CASSPRSYNEQFF
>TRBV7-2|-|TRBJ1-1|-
TGTGCCAGCAGTGACCCTTGGGCCACTGAAGCTTTCTTT
CASSDPWATEAFF
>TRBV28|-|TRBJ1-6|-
TGTGCCAGCAGTTTATACCACTATTCACCCCTCCACTTT
CASSLYHYSPLHF
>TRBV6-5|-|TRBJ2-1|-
TGTGCCAGCAGTTACTCAACTAGCCATATGCACAATGAGCAGTTCTTC
CASSYSTSHMHNEQFF
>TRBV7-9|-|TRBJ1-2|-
TGTGCCAGCAGCGTCGGGGGGGGTACGGGCTACACCTTC
CASSVGGGTGYTF
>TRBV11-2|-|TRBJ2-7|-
TGTGCCAGCAGCTTAGGGCCCTCAGACGAGCAGTACTTC
CASSLGPSDEQYF
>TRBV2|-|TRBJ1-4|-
TGTGCCAGCAATGGGGGGAACGCTAAAAAACTGTTTTTT
CASNGGNAKKLFF
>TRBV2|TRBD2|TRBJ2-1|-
TGTGCCGGGACCTGGACTAGATCCTATGAGCAGTTCTTC
CAGTWTRSYEQFF
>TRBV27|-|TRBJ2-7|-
TGTGCCAGCAGTAGGCCTATGACTCGCGAGCAGTACTTC
CASSRPMTREQYF
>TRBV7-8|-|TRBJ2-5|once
TGTGCCAGCAGCTCATACCAAGAGACCCAGTACTTC
CASSSYQETQYF
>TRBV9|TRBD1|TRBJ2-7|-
TGTGCCAGCAGCCAGACAACAGGGGGCTTAATCTACGAGCAGTACTTC
CASSQTTGGLIYEQYF
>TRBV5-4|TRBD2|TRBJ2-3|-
TGTGCCAGCAGCAAACTCCTAGCGGGGGGTGAGTCCTCGGATACGCAGTATTTT
CASSKLLAGGESSDTQYF
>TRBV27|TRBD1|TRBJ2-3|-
TGTGCCAGCAGTGTGTGGACAGGCGTGGCAGATACGCAGTATTTT
CASSVWTGVADTQYF
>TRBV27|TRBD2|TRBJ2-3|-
TGTGCCAGCAGTTCCCTTTACGGGGGGGGCACAGATACGCAGTATTTT
CASSSLYGGGTDTQYF
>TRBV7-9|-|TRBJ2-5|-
TGTGCCAGCAGCTTATTCGGCGGGGGCCACCAAGAGACCCAGTACTTC
CASSLFGGGHQETQYF
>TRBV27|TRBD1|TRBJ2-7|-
TGTGCCAGCAGCTTGGGACAGGGGTCCGAGCAGTACTTC
CASSLGQGSEQYF
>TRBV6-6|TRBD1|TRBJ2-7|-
TGTGCCAGCAGAATAGGGGGCGGCTACGAGCAGTACTTC
CASRIGGGYEQYF
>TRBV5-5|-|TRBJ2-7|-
TGTGCCAGCAGCTCATGGGGGGACTACGAGCAGTACTTC
CASSSWGDYEQYF
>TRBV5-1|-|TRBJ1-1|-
TGCGCCAGCAGCTTGGTCGAAGGGGTGGGCACTGAAGCTTTCTTT
CASSLVEGVGTEAFF
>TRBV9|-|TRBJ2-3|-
TGTGCCAGCAGCGTAGCTTCCAGGACAGCCGATACGCAGTATTTT
CASSVASRTADTQYF
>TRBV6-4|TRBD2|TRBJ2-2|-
TGTGCCAGCAGCCGACTAGCGGGAGATACCGGGGAGCTGTTTTTT
CASSRLAGDTGELFF
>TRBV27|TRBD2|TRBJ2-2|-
TGTGCCAGCGGCGCCCCGGGAGGGTCCACCGGGGAGCTGTTTTTT
CASGAPGGSTGELFF
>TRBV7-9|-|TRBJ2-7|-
TGTGCCAGCACCCCCCCCGGGCAAAGAATGGAGGGCGAGCAGTACTTC
CASTPPGQRMEGEQYF
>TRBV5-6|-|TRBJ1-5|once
TGTGCCAGCAGCCCTTGGGGAGGCAATCAGCCCCAGCATTTT
CASSPWGGNQPQHF
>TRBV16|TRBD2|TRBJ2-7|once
TGTGCCAGCAGCCCGACTAGCGGGAGGTCGTACGAGCAGTACTTC
CASSPTSGRSYEQYF
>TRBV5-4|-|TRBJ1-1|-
TGTGCCAGCAGCTTGTTGGGGGGAACTGAAGCTTTCTTT
CASSLLGGTEAFF
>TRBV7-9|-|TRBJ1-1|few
TGTGCCAGCAGCTTCGGGGATCCTCACACTGAAGCTTTCTTT
CASSFGDPHTEAFF
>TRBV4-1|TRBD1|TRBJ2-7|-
TGCGCCAGCAGCCATGGGGACAGCTCCTACGAGCAGTACTTC
CASSHGDSSYEQYF
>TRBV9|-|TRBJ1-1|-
-
CASSVGGGTEVFF
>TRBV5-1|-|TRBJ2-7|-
TGCGCCAGCAGCTTGGTCCAGGGGACCTCCTACGAGCAGTACTTC
CASSLVQGTSYEQYF
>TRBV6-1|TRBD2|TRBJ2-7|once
TGTGCCAGCAGTGCGGGACTAGCGGGCTCCTACGAGCAGTACTTC
CASSAGLAGSYEQYF
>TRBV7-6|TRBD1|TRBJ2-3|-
TGTGCCAGCAGCCGAGGGACAGACAGCACAGATACGCAGTATTTT
CASSRGTDSTDTQYF
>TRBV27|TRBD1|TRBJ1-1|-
TGTGCCAGCAGTCCCCCGGGACAGGGGGCGAAGAACACTGAAGCTTTCTTT
CASSPPGQGAKNTEAFF
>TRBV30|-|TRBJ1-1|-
TGTGCCTGGAGTTTGGCGGCAGTAATTGAAGCTTTCTTT
CAWSLAAVIEAFF
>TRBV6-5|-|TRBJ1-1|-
TGTGCCAGCAGTTACTCGGTACCGGGGGGCACTGAAGCTTTCTTT
CASSYSVPGGTEAFF
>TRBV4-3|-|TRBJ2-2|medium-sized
TGCGCCAGCAGCCAATTTTTGGACAGCTTCACCGGGGAGCTGTTTTTT
CASSQFLDSFTGELFF